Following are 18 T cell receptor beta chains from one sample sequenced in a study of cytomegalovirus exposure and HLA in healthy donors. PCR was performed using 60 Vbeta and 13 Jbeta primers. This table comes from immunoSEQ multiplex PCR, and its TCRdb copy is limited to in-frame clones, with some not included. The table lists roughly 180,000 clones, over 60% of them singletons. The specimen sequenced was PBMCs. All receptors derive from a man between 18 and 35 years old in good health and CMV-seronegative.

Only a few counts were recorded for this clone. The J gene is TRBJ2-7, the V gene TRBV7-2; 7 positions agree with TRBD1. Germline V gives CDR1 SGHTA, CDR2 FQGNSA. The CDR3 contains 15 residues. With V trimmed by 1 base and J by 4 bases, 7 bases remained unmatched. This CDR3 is CASSLVSLGQYEQYF. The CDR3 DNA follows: TGTGCCAGCAGCTTAGTATCTTTGGGACAGTACGAGCAGTACTTC.

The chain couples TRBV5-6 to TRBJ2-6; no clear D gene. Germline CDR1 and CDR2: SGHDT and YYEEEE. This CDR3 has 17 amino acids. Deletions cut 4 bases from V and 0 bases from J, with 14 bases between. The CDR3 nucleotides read TGTGCCAGCAGCCGAGACTTTATCCACTCTGGGGCCAACGTCCTGACTTTC. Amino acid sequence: CASSRDFIHSGANVLTF.

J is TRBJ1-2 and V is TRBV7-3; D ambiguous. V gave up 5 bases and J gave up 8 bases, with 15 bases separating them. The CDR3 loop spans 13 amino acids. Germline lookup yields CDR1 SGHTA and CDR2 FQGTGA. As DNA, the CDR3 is TGTGCCAGCAGCCCTAATGGTCGGGAGGGCTACACCTTC. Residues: CASSPNGREGYTF.

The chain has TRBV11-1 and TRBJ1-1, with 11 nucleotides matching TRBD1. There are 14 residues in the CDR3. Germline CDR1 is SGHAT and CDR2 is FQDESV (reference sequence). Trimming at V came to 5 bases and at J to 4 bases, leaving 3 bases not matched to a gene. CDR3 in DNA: TGTGCCAGCAGCCGGGACAGGGGGAGCACTGAAGCTTTCTTT. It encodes CASSRDRGSTEAFF.

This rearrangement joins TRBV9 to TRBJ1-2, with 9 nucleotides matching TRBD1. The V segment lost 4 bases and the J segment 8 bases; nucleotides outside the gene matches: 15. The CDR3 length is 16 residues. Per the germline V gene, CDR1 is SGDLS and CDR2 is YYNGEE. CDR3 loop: CASSLDAGTGLRGYTF. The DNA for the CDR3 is TGTGCCAGCAGCTTGGACGCCGGGACAGGGTTACGAGGCTACACCTTC.

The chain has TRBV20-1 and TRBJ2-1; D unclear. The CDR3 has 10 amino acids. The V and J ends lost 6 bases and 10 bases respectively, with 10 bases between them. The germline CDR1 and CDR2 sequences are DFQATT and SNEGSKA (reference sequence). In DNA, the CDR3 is TGCAGTGCCCCTAATCGGGAGCAGTTCTTC. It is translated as CSAPNREQFF.

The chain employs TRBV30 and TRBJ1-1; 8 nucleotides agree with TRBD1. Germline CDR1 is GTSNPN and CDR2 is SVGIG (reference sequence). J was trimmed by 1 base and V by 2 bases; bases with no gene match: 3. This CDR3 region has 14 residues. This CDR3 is CAWSRQGRNTEAFF. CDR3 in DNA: TGTGCCTGGAGTAGACAGGGGAGGAACACTGAAGCTTTCTTT.

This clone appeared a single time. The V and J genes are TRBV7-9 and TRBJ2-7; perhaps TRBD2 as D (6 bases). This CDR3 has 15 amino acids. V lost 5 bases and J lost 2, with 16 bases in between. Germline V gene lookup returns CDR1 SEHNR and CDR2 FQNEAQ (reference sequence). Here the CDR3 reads CASSAHGGVAYEQYF. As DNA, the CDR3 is TGTGCCAGCAGCGCACACGGCGGGGTGGCCTACGAGCAGTACTTC.

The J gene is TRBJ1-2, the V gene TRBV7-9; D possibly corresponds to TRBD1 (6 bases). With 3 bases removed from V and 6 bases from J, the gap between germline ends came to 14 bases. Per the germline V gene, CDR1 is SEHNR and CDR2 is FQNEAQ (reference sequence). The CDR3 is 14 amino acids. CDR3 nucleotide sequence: TGTGCCAGCAGCTTCTATGGTTCAGGGGATGGCTACACCTTC. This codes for CASSFYGSGDGYTF.

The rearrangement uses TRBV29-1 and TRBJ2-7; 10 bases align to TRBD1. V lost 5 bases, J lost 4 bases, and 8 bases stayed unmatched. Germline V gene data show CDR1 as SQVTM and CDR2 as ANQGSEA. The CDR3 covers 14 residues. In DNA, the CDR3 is TGCAGCGTTCTTGGGGACAGGGGCACATACGAGCAGTACTTC. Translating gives CSVLGDRGTYEQYF.

CDR3 in amino acids: CAIMRPNTGELFF. The CDR3 bases are TGTGCCATCATGAGGCCGAACACCGGGGAGCTGTTTTTT. The chain combines TRBV10-3 with TRBJ2-2; D gene unclear. V lost 7 bases to trimming and J lost 0 bases, with 6 bases between them. The CDR3 is 13 residues long. Germline V gene sequence: CDR1 ENHRY, CDR2 SYGVKD.

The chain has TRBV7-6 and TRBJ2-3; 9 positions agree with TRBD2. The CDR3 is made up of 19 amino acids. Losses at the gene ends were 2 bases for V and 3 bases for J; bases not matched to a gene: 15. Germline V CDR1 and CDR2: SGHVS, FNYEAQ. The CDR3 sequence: CASSLRFAGGPERTDTQYF. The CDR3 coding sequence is TGTGCCAGCAGCTTAAGATTCGCGGGAGGGCCAGAAAGAACAGATACGCAGTATTTT.

CDR3 residues: CASSYSSREKLFF. As DNA, the CDR3 is TGTGCCAGCAGTTACTCTTCGAGGGAAAAACTGTTTTTT. The chain couples TRBV6-6 to TRBJ1-4; D gene ambiguous. The CDR3 is 13 amino acids. Germline V lookup: CDR1 MNHNY, CDR2 SVGAGI (reference sequence). Trimming cost V 0 bases and J 8 bases, with 7 bases left between them.

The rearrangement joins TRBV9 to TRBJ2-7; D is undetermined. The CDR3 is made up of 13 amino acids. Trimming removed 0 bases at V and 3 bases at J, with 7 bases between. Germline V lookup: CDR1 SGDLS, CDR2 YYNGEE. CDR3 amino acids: CASSVGLNYEQYF. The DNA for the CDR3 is TGTGCCAGCAGCGTAGGACTGAACTACGAGCAGTACTTC. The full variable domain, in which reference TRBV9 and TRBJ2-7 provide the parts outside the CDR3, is DSGVTQTPKHLITATGQRVTLRCSPRSGDLSVYWYQQSLDQGLQFLIQYYNGEERAKGNILERFSAQQFPDLHSELNLSSLELGDSALYFCASSVGLNYEQYFGPGTRLTVT.

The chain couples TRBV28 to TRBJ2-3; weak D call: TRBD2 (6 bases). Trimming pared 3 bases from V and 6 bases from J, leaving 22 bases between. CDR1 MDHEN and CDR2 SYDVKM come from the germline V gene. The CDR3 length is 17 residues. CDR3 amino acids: CASSLTPGGPSADTQYF. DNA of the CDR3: TGTGCCAGCAGTTTGACCCCCGGGGGTCCCTCTGCGGATACGCAGTATTTT.

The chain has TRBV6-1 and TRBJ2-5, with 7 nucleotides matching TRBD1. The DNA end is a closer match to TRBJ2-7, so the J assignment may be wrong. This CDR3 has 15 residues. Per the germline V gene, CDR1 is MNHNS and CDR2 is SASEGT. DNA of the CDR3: TGTGCCAGCAGTGAAGAGGGGGCACCCCATTACGAGCAGTACTTC. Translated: CASSEEGAPHYEQYF.

The CDR3 bases are TGTGCCAGTAGTCGGACAGGGGGCGACGAGCAGTACTTC. Translation: CASSRTGGDEQYF. The chain links TRBV19 to TRBJ2-7, with TRBD1 identical over 11 bases. Germline loops: CDR1 LNHDA, CDR2 SQIVND (reference sequence). The CDR3 totals 13 residues. V was pared by 5 bases and J by 5 bases, with 2 bases of the junction left unmatched.

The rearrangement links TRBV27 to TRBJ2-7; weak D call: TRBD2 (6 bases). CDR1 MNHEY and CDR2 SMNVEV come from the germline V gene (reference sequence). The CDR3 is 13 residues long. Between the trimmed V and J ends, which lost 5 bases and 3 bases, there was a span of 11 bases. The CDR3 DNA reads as TGTGCCAGCAGTCCCGGGACTTTCTACGAGCAGTACTTC. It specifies CASSPGTFYEQYF.